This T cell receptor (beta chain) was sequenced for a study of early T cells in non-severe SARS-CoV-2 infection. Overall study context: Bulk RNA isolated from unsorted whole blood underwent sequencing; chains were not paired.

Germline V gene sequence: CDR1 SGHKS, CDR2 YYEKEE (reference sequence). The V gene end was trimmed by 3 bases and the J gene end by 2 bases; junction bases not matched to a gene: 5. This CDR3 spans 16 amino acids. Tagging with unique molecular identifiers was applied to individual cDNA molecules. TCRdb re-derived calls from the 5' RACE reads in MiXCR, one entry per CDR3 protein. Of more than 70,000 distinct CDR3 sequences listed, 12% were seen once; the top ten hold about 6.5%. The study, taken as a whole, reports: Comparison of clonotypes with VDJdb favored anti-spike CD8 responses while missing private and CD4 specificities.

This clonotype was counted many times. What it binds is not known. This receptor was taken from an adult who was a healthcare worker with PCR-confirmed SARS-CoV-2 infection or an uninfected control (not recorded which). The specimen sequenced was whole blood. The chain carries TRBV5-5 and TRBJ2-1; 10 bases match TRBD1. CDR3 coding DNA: TGTGCCAGCAGCTCCTTGACAGGGGGCGCCTACAATGAGCAGTTCTTC. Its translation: CASSSLTGGAYNEQFF.